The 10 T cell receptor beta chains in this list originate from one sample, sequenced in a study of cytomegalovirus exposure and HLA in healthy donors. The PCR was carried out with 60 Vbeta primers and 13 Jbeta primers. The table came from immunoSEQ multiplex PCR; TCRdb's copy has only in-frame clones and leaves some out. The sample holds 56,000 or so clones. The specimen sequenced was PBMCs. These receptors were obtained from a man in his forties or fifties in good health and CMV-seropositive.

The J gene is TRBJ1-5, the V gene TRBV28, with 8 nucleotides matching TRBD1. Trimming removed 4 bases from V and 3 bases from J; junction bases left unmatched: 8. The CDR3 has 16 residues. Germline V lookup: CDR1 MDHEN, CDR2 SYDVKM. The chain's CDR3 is CASSSSDRADNQPQHF. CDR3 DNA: TGTGCCAGCAGTTCCTCGGACAGGGCTGACAATCAGCCCCAGCATTTT. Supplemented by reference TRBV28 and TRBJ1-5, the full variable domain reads DVKVTQSSRYLVKRTGEKVFLECVQDMDHENMFWYRQDPGLGLRLIYFSYDVKMKEKGDIPEGYSVSREKKERFSLILESASTNQTSMYLCASSSSDRADNQPQHFGDGTRLSIL.

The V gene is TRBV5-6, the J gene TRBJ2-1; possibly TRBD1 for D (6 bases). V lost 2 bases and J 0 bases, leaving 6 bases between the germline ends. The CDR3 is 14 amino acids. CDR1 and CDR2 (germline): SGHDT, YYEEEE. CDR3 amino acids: CASSLGGSYNEQFF. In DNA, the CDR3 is TGTGCCAGCAGCTTAGGGGGCTCCTACAATGAGCAGTTCTTC.

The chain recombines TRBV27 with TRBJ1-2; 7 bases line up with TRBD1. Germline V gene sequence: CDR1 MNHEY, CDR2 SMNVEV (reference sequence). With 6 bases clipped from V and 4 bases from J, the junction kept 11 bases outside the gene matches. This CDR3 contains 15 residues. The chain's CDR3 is CASRILGQEAYGYTF. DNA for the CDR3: TGTGCCAGCAGGATTCTCGGACAGGAGGCCTATGGCTACACCTTC.

The CDR3 reads CAIKPGTGGAGTNEKLFF. The CDR3 bases are TGTGCCATCAAACCCGGGACAGGGGGCGCGGGAACTAATGAAAAACTGTTTTTT. The rearrangement links TRBV10-3 to TRBJ1-4; 12 bases fit TRBD1. Germline values: CDR1 ENHRY, CDR2 SYGVKD. The junction had 10 bases not matched to a gene; V was cut back by 7 bases and J by 1 base. This CDR3 contains 18 residues.

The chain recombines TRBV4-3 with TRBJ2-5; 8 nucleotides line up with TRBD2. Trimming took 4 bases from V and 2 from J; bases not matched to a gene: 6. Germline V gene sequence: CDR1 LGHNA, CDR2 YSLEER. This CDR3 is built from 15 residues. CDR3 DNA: TGCGCCAGCAGCCGGGCGCGGGGGGATCAAGAGACCCAGTACTTC. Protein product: CASSRARGDQETQYF.

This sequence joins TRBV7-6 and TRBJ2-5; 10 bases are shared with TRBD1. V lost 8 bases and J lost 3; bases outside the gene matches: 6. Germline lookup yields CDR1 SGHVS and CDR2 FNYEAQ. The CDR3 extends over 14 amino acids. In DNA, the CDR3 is TGTGCCAGCCAGACTGGGACAGGGGAAGAGACCCAGTACTTC. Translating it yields CASQTGTGEETQYF.

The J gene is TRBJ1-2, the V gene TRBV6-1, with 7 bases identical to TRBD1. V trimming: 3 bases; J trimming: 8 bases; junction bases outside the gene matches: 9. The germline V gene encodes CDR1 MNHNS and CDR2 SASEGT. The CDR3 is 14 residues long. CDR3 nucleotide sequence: TGTGCCAGCAGTGACAAGGGGGCGGGAGGCGGCTACACCTTC. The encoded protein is CASSDKGAGGGYTF.

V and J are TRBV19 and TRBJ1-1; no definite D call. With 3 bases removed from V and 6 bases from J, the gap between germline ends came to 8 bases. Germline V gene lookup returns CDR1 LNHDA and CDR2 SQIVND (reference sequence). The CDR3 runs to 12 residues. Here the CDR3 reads CASSISRSEAFF. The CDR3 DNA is TGTGCCAGTAGTATTAGTCGGTCTGAAGCTTTCTTT.

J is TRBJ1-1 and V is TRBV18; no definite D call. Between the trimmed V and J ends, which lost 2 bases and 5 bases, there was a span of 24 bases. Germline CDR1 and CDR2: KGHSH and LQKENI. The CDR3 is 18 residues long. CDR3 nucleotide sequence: TGTGCCAGCTCACCAACGTATTCCTTGGCCAGGTGGTCGACTGAAGCTTTCTTT. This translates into CASSPTYSLARWSTEAFF.

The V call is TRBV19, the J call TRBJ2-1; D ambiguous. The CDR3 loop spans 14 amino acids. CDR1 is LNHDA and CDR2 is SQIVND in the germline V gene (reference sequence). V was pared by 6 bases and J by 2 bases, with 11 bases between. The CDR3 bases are TGTGCCAGTAGCGGAGCGCTAGCCTACAATGAGCAGTTCTTC. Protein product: CASSGALAYNEQFF.